The sequence of this TCR beta chain was determined in a study of cytomegalovirus exposure and HLA in healthy donors. The study, taken as a whole, reports: Later on, a genetic analysis was performed. It linked a missense variant in DCLRE1C with V- and J-gene trimming of TCR beta. In vitro assays verified that a few CMV-associated chains recognized CMV antigens specifically.

The CDR3 has 15 residues. J was trimmed by 4 bases and V by 5 bases; bases with no gene match: 9. Germline V gene sequence: CDR1 SGHKS, CDR2 YYEKEE (reference sequence). The PCR had 60 Vbeta and 13 Jbeta primers. Only in-frame clones appear in the TCRdb table, and some are missing; sequencing was by immunoSEQ multiplex PCR. Of fewer than 200,000 clones listed, around 85% are singletons. Comments on this clone: What it recognizes is unknown.

Specimen: PBMCs. This chain connects TRBV5-5 to TRBJ1-2, with 9 bases aligning to TRBD1. The receptor was derived from a male donor in good health and CMV-seronegative. CDR3 sequence: CASRLTGGLTYGYTF. DNA of the CDR3: TGTGCCAGCAGACTTACAGGGGGCCTCACCTATGGCTACACCTTC.